Below, 8 T cell receptor beta chains from the same sample are listed, as sequenced in a study of CD8+ T cells in alopecia areata. Extraction and reverse transcription of RNA yielded cDNA as the sequencing template. Method: immunoSEQ multiplex PCR; TCRdb's copy keeps in-frame clones and lacks some. Among about 260,000 clones listed, about 62% were seen once. This sample's treatment: oral pan-JAK inhibitor, 5-10 mg twice daily. Sequencing was performed on CD4+ T cells sorted from blood, taken around week 53, from a patient treated with tofacitinib. These receptor sequences come from a human donor with alopecia areata.

This sequence joins TRBV30 and TRBJ2-7, with 7 bases fitting TRBD1. CDR3 length: 15 residues. The V and J ends lost 2 bases and 0 bases, in that order; junction bases with no gene match: 7. Germline CDR1 GTSNPN, CDR2 SVGIG (reference sequence). The CDR3 DNA follows: TGTGCCTGGAGTCCGGGACAGCCGAGCTCCTACGAGCAGTACTTC. Its translation is CAWSPGQPSSYEQYF.

This clone was detected a few times. The rearrangement links TRBV6-1 to TRBJ2-7; D call uncertain. Trimming removed 10 bases at V and 0 bases at J, with 10 bases between. CDR1 MNHNS and CDR2 SASEGT come from the germline V gene. The CDR3 contains 12 residues. CDR3 DNA: TGTGCCACCACAGAGAGCTCCTACGAGCAGTACTTC. It encodes CATTESSYEQYF.

V usage is TRBV6-6 and J usage is TRBJ1-1; D gene unclear. Germline V gene lookup returns CDR1 MNHNY and CDR2 SVGAGI (reference sequence). With 4 bases removed from V and 1 base from J, the gap between germline ends came to 7 bases. This CDR3 is built from 13 residues. CDR3 bases: TGTGCCAGCAGTTCAGACAAGAACACTGAAGCTTTCTTT. Amino acid sequence: CASSSDKNTEAFF.

Many counts were recorded for this clone. This rearrangement joins TRBV11-2 to TRBJ2-7; D not certain. Germline CDR1 and CDR2: SGHAT and FQNNGV. Trimming pared 2 bases from V and 7 bases from J, leaving 6 bases between. The CDR3 is made up of 11 amino acids. The CDR3 sequence: CASSLLKEQYF. The CDR3 nucleotides are TGTGCCAGCAGCTTATTGAAAGAGCAGTACTTC.

This clone came up once. CDR3 coding DNA: TGTGCCAGCAGTTCCACGGGACAGGGGACATCACCCCTCCACTTT. Its translation is CASSSTGQGTSPLHF. The gene calls are TRBV6-6 and TRBJ1-6, with 10 bases aligning to TRBD1. Per germline, CDR1 MNHNY and CDR2 SVGAGI (reference sequence). Losses at the gene ends were 4 bases for V and 10 bases for J; bases not matched to a gene: 7. The length of the CDR3 is 15 residues.

This clone was seen just once. The rearrangement uses TRBV5-1 and TRBJ2-3; TRBD1 is a possible D gene (5 bases). Germline values: CDR1 SGHRS, CDR2 YFSETQ. The CDR3 runs to 13 residues. Between the trimmed V and J ends, which lost 5 bases and 6 bases, there was a span of 13 bases. CDR3 sequence reads: CASRLSQGDTQYF. The DNA of the CDR3 is TGCGCCAGCAGGCTGTCCCAGGGCGATACGCAGTATTTT.

This clone occurred a few times. The chain combines TRBV6-5 with TRBJ1-6, with 8 bases identical to TRBD1. The CDR3 runs 13 residues. V gave up 2 bases and J gave up 11 bases; unmatched junction bases: 2. Germline assignment: CDR1 MNHEY and CDR2 SVGAGI. The CDR3 nucleotides read TGTGCCAGCAGTTACCCGACAGGGGCACCCCTCCACTTT. Its protein product is CASSYPTGAPLHF.

The chain is built from TRBV7-6 and TRBJ2-7, with D unresolved. The CDR3 has 14 residues. Trimming shortened V by 5 bases and J by 3 bases, and 14 bases separated the two germline ends. Per the germline V gene, CDR1 is SGHVS and CDR2 is FNYEAQ. DNA of the CDR3: TGTGCCAGCAGCCGGACCAATGGAAACTACGAGCAGTACTTC. Translating it yields CASSRTNGNYEQYF.